The clone carrying this TCR beta chain was counted only a few times. Its antigen is not identified. The data were obtained in a study of CD8+CD57+ T cells in acquired aplastic anemia. Study-wide points: The study found no significant CD8+ Simpson's diversity difference between patients and controls.

V was clipped by 6 bases and J by 2 bases; unmatched bases: 13. This CDR3 has 17 amino acids. The template for TCR beta VDJ and CDR3 sequence profiling was genomic DNA. TCRdb called the reads again in MiXCR, with one record for every CDR3 protein. The data contain about 180,000 distinct CDR3 sequences, approximately 46% of them singletons. The rearrangement uses TRBV12-3 or TRBV12-4 and TRBJ2-1; 7 nucleotides match TRBD2. The sample was sorted CD4+, CD8+, or CD8+CD57+ T cells (not recorded which) from PBMCs. The receptor comes from a human donor in good health. The CDR3 region is CASSRRLAESPYNEQFF. CDR3 nucleotide sequence: TGTGCCAGCAGCCGCCGACTAGCAGAGTCCCCCTACAATGAGCAGTTCTTC.